This note documents a single T cell receptor beta chain sequence. The antigen is unknown. The data were taken from a study of shared clonotypes between healthy human individuals. Study findings and constraints: Naive subsets usually exceeded memory subsets in estimated richness.

Naive CD8 cells lacked CD45RO, underwent positive selection for CCR7 and left out terminally differentiated effector memory CD45RA+ cells. Sequenced by immunoSEQ multiplex PCR; TCRdb stores in-frame clones only, minus some. The table has about 2.1 million clones, approximately 94% seen once; the top ten hold 1.5% to 2%. V lost 3 bases and J lost 7, with 10 bases in between. The CDR3 loop spans 13 amino acids. Germline assignment: CDR1 MGHDK and CDR2 SYGVNS. The clonotype originates from a man between 18 and 35 years old in good health. Some clones in this sample may be carry-over from other donors' samples. The chain joins TRBV25-1 to TRBJ2-1; D remains ambiguous. Sequenced material: naive CD8+ T cells from PBMCs. Here the CDR3 reads CASSDLDSNEQFF. DNA for the CDR3: TGTGCCAGCAGTGACCTTGACTCGAATGAGCAGTTCTTC.